This T cell receptor beta chain originates from a study of blood T cells in healthy people across ages. The overall study: Template switching captured about one barcoded beta molecule per two T cells.

The CDR3 spans 15 residues. V was clipped by 6 bases and J by 4 bases; unmatched bases: 7. In germline, CDR1 is MNHEY, CDR2 SVGAGI. Next came a second PCR, run for about 7 to 12 cycles, which used a sample-barcoded 5' primer along with a J-beta primer mix. TCRdb passed the 5' RACE reads through MiXCR, listing each CDR3 protein once. This repertoire shows 600,000 to 650,000 distinct CDR3 sequences, roughly 58% found once; its top ten account for more than 35%. The clonotype comes from a man in his 60s in good health. The specimen was blood. The rearrangement joins TRBV6-5 to TRBJ1-3; TRBD1 agrees at 9 bases. The CDR3 region is CASSDPGTGGNTIYF. In DNA, the CDR3 is TGTGCCAGCAGCGACCCCGGGACAGGGGGAAACACCATATATTTT.